This T cell receptor (beta chain) was profiled in a study of shared clonotypes between healthy human individuals. On the study more broadly: Three CD4 naive, three CD4 memory, two CD8 naive and one CD8 memory plate were used per donor.

As concerns this clone: Its antigen remains unknown.

After removal of 4 bases from V and 4 bases from J, the junction contained 2 bases not matched to a gene. Germline CDR1 is MGHRA and CDR2 is YSYEKL. The CDR3 sequence is 13 residues long. Study-level findings and limits: Four donors had about 5.1% of their naive CD4 clonotypes in common.

Profiled with immunoSEQ multiplex PCR; TCRdb holds only in-frame clones, not every one. The table includes over a million clones, roughly 96% detected once. This chain connects TRBV4-1 to TRBJ2-5; 8 bases line up with TRBD2. Sequencing was performed on naive CD4+ T cells sorted from blood. Sample subset: CD45RA+ positively selected. The clonotype was recovered from a man between 25 and 39 years old in good health. The CDR3, as DNA: TGCGCCAGCAGCCGGCTAGCGGGAGAGACCCAGTACTTC. It codes for CASSRLAGETQYF.